Sequencing of this T cell receptor beta chain was carried out in a study of T cells after yellow fever vaccination. This clonotype showed up just a few times. The target antigen is unknown. In TCRdb, the 5' RACE reads were re-called with MiXCR into one record per CDR3 protein. Of about 170,000 distinct CDR3 sequences in the sample, 11% were seen once. The CDR3 runs to 14 residues. CDR1 and CDR2 from the germline V gene are MNHEY and SMNVEV (reference sequence). Trimming cost V 0 bases and J 2 bases, with 5 bases left between them. Findings of the study overall: Weaker overall, the secondary response nonetheless peaked faster (day 5 versus 15). A small proportion of clonotypes was detected in both the CD4 and CD8 compartments.

The source material was CD8+ T cells sorted from PBMCs, sampled 15 days after the yellow fever booster vaccination. The chain recombines TRBV27 with TRBJ1-5; D is uncertain. The origin of this receptor is a man aged 18 to 30 who received the YFV17D yellow fever vaccine. Here the CDR3 reads CASSLSGGNQPQHF. CDR3 nucleotides: TGTGCCAGCAGTTTATCTGGGGGCAATCAGCCCCAGCATTTT.